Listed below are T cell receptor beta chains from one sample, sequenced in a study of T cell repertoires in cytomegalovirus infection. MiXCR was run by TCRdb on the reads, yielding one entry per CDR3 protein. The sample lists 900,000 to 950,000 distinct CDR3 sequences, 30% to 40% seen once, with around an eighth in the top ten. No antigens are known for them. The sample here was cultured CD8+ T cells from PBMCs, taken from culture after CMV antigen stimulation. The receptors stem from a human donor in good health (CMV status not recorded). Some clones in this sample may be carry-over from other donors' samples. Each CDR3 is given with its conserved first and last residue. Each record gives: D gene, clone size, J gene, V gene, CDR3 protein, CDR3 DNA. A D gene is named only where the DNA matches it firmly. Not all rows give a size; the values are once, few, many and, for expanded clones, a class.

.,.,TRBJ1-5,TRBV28,CASSSGDGQPQHF,TGTGCCAGCAGTTCAGGGGACGGGCAGCCCCAGCATTTT
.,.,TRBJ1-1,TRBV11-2,CASVRSPEAFF,TGTGCCAGCGTCCGAAGCCCTGAAGCTTTCTTT
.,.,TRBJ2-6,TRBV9,CASSENKGTGANVLTF,TGTGCCAGCAGCGAAAACAAGGGGACTGGGGCCAACGTCCTGACTTTC
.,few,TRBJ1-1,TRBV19,CASSSQEWANTEAFF,TGTGCCAGTAGTTCCCAGGAATGGGCGAACACTGAAGCTTTCTTT
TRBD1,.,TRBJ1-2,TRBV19,CASTWTGFDGYTF,TGTGCCAGTACATGGACAGGGTTCGATGGCTACACCTTC
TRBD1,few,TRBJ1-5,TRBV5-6,CAPGLKTARGPGGQHF,TGTGCCCCGGGCTTGAAAACGGCCAGGGGGCCCGGGGGCCAGCATTTT
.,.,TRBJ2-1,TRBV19,CATLTAYNEQFF,TGTGCCACTTTGACCGCGTACAATGAGCAGTTCTTC
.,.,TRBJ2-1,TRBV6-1,CASTQAAGGVLDEQFF,TGTGCCAGCACCCAAGCGGCAGGGGGGGTATTGGATGAGCAGTTCTTC
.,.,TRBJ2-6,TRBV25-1,CASSAGGANVLTF,TGTGCCAGCAGTGCTGGTGGGGCCAACGTCCTGACTTTC
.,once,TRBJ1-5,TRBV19,CASIGPLSNQPQHF,TGTGCCAGTATTGGGCCCCTAAGCAATCAGCCCCAGCATTTT
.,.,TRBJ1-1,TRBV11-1,CASSPTRGVNTEAFF,TGTGCCAGCAGCCCCACCCGGGGGGTTAACACTGAAGCTTTCTTT
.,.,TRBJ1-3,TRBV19,CASRPSLSGNTIYF,TGTGCCAGTCGACCGAGCCTCTCTGGAAACACCATATATTTT
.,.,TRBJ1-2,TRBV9,CASSIGPGHSNNYGYTF,TGTGCCAGCAGCATTGGCCCGGGACATTCTAACAACTATGGCTACACCTTC
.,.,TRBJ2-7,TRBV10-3,CAISDHRRSYEQYF,TGTGCCATCAGTGACCACAGGCGCTCCTACGAGCAGTACTTC
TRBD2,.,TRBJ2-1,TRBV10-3,CATSRPSGGLDEQFF,TGTGCCACCTCGCGGCCTAGCGGGGGGCTCGATGAGCAGTTCTTC
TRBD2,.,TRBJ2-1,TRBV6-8,CASSYFTSGGAARQFF,TGTGCCAGCAGTTACTTTACTAGCGGGGGGGCCGCGAGACAGTTCTTC
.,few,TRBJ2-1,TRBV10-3,CAISESRGFGDEQFF,TGTGCCATCAGTGAGTCGAGGGGTTTCGGGGATGAGCAGTTCTTC
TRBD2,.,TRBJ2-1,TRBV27,CASSLSMIAGGNNEQFF,TGTGCCAGCAGTTTATCGATGATAGCGGGGGGGAACAATGAGCAGTTCTTC
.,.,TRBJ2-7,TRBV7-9,CASSLVQQGYAYEQYF,TGTGCCAGCAGCTTAGTACAACAGGGATACGCCTACGAGCAGTACTTC
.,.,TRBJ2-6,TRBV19,CASTIKWGAGANVLTF,TGTGCCAGTACAATTAAATGGGGGGCTGGGGCCAACGTCCTGACTTTC
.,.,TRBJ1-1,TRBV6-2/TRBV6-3,CASSIPTGGPTEAFF,TGTGCCAGCAGCATACCGACAGGCGGCCCGACTGAAGCTTTCTTT
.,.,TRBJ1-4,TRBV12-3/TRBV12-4,CASGSPQSQLFF,TGTGCCAGCGGGTCGCCCCAATCCCAGCTGTTTTTT
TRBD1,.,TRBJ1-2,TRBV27,CASSRGQGYGYTF,TGTGCCAGCAGTCGGGGACAGGGTTATGGCTACACCTTC
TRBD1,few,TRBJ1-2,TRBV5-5,CASTWSDRAGDGYTF,TGTGCCAGCACCTGGTCGGACAGGGCCGGAGATGGCTACACCTTC
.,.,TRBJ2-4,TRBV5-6,CASSLAVENIQYF,TGTGCCAGCAGCTTGGCCGTGGAAAACATTCAGTACTTC
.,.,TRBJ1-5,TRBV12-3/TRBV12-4,CVSSFGGYSNQPQHF,TGTGTCAGCAGTTTTGGGGGGTATAGCAATCAGCCCCAGCATTTT
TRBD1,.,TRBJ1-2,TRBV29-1,CSVPDRDYGYTF,TGCAGCGTTCCAGACAGGGACTATGGCTACACCTTC
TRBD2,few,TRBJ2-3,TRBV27,CASSGRVRDTQYF,TGTGCCAGCAGTGGGAGGGTTCGAGATACGCAGTATTTT
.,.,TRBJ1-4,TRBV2,CASTSGRRNEKLFF,TGTGCCAGCACCTCGGGCAGGCGTAATGAAAAACTGTTTTTT
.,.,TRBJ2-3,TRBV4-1,CASSPDYRTTDTQYF,TGCGCCAGCAGCCCAGACTATCGGACCACAGATACGCAGTATTTT
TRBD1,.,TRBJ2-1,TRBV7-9,CASSLVEQGSYNEQFF,TGTGCCAGCAGCTTAGTTGAACAGGGGAGTTACAATGAGCAGTTCTTC
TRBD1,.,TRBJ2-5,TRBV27,CASSFEAPAGTGEETQYF,TGTGCCAGCAGTTTTGAGGCACCCGCCGGGACAGGGGAAGAGACCCAGTACTTC
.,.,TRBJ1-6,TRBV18,CASSPTKTAINSPLHF,TGTGCCAGCTCACCAACGAAGACAGCTATTAATTCACCCCTCCACTTT
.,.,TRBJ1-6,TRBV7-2,CASSLDQGRTNSPLHF,TGTGCCAGCAGCTTGGATCAGGGGCGGACTAATTCACCCCTCCACTTT
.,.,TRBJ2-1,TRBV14,CASSSEDEQFF,TGTGCCAGCAGCTCCGAGGATGAGCAGTTCTTC
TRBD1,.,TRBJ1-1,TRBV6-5,CASSYHLPAGGTANTEAFF,TGTGCCAGCAGTTACCACTTACCAGCAGGGGGCACGGCGAACACTGAAGCTTTCTTT
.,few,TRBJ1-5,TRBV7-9,CASTLGPNQPQHF,TGTGCCAGCACCCTGGGACCAAATCAGCCCCAGCATTTT
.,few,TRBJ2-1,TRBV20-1,CSARAGVNNEQFF,TGCAGTGCTAGAGCGGGCGTCAACAATGAGCAGTTCTTC
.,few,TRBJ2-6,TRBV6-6,CASSYAGYNSGANVLTF,TGTGCCAGCAGTTATGCGGGATACAACTCTGGGGCCAACGTCCTGACTTTC
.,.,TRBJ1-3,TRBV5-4,CASSLGAHISGNTIYF,TGTGCCAGCAGCTTGGGTGCACATATTTCTGGAAACACCATATATTTT
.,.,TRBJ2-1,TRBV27,CASSLIGGSSNEQFF,TGTGCCAGCAGTTTAATCGGGGGCTCAAGCAATGAGCAGTTCTTC
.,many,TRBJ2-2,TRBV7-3,CASSLTDGARELFF,TGTGCCAGCAGCTTAACGGACGGGGCCCGGGAGCTGTTTTTT
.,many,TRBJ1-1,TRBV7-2,CASSLQKETGATNTEAFF,TGTGCCAGCAGCTTGCAGAAAGAGACAGGAGCAACGAACACTGAAGCTTTCTTT
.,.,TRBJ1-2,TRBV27,CASSFQENSNYGYTF,TGTGCCAGCAGTTTTCAGGAAAACTCTAACTATGGCTACACCTTC
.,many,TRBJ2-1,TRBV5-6,CASSLEGGPYNEQFF,TGTGCCAGCAGCTTAGAGGGGGGGCCCTACAATGAGCAGTTCTTC
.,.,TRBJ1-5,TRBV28,CASSWRDGNQPQHF,TGTGCCAGCAGTTGGCGGGATGGCAATCAGCCCCAGCATTTT
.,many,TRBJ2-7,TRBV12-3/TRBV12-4,CASSLPGGYEQYF,TGTGCCAGCAGCTTACCCGGTGGCTACGAGCAGTACTTC
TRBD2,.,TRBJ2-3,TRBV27,CASSIGSGAKDTQYF,TGTGCCAGCAGTATTGGGAGCGGGGCCAAAGATACGCAGTATTTT
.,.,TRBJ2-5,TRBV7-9,CASSLGQKQETQYF,TGTGCCAGCAGCTTAGGTCAGAAACAAGAGACCCAGTACTTC
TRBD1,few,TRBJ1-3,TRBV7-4,CASTEEDTGADPLGTGNTIYF,TGTGCCAGCACCGAGGAGGATACAGGGGCTGATCCGTTGGGGACTGGAAACACCATATATTTT